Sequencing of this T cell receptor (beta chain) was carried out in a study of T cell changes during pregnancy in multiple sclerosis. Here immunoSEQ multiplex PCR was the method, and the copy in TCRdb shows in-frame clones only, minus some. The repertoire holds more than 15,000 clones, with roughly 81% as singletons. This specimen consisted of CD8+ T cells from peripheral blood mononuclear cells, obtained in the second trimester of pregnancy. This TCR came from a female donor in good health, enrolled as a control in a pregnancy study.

CDR3 sequence reads: CASSLAGGTGELFF. Written as DNA, the CDR3 is TGTGCCAGCAGTCTAGCGGGGGGCACCGGGGAGCTGTTTTTT. The chain uses TRBV6-4 and TRBJ2-2; TRBD2 agrees at 11 bases. Per germline, CDR1 MRHNA and CDR2 SNTAGT. CDR3 length: 14 residues. Unmatched junction bases numbered 0, after V lost 5 bases and J lost 4 bases.